The 2 T cell receptor beta chains reported below all come from one sample, sequenced in a study of T cells in Graves' hyperthyroidism and ophthalmopathy. Amplified TCR beta CDR3 regions derived from RNA transcripts. HTBI primers were used for first-round RT-PCR of the TCR CDR3. TCRdb reprocessed the multiplex PCR reads via MiXCR and lists one record per CDR3 protein. Seen here are some 570,000 distinct CDR3 sequences, about 14% observed once, and the top ten hold roughly 7.1%. The sample taken for sequencing was blood. Every receptor here comes from a woman younger than 30 with Graves' ophthalmopathy.

Ten or more counts support this clonotype. The chain uses TRBV7-8 and TRBJ1-5; D call uncertain. Trimming removed 3 bases at V and 7 bases at J, with 13 bases between. This CDR3 comprises 14 residues. Looked up from germline, CDR1 is SGHVS and CDR2 is FQNEAQ. CDR3 amino acids: CASSLDLRSQPQHF. The CDR3 region has the DNA TGTGCCAGCAGCTTGGACCTACGCAGCCAGCCCCAGCATTTT.

This clonotype has ten or more counts. The chain is built from TRBV27 and TRBJ2-7, with a possible D match to TRBD2 (5 bases). This CDR3 has 13 residues. Germline V gene data show CDR1 as MNHEY and CDR2 as SMNVEV (reference sequence). V was shortened by 8 bases and J by 4 bases, with 15 bases between the two germline ends. The CDR3: CASRDTGSYEQYF. The CDR3, as DNA: TGTGCCAGCCGTGATACGGGAAGTTACGAGCAGTACTTC.